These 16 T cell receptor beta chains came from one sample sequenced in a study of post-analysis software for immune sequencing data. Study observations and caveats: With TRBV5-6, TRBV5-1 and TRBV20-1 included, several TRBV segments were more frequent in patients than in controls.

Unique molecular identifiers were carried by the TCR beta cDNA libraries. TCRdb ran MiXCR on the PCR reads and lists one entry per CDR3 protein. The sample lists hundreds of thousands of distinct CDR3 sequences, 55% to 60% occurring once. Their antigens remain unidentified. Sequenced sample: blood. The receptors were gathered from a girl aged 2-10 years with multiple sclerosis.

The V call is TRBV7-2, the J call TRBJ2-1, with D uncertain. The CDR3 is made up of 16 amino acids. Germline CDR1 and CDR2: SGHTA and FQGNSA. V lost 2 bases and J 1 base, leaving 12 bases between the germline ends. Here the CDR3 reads CASSLLGTGSYNEQFF. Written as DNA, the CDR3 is TGTGCCAGCAGCTTATTAGGTACGGGTTCCTACAATGAGCAGTTCTTC.

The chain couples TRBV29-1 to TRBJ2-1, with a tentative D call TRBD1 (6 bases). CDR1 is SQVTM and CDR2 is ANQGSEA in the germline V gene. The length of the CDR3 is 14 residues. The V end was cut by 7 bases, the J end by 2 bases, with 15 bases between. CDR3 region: CSAPFGQPYNEQFF. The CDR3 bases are TGCAGCGCTCCTTTCGGACAGCCCTACAATGAGCAGTTCTTC.

CDR3 sequence reads: CASNSRGGETQYF. CDR3 DNA sequence: TGTGCCAGCAACTCAAGGGGGGGAGAGACCCAGTACTTC. The chain couples TRBV12-3 or TRBV12-4 to TRBJ2-5, with a weak D call TRBD2 (7 bases). The length of the CDR3 is 13 residues. V lost 7 bases and J 4 bases, leaving 13 bases between the germline ends.

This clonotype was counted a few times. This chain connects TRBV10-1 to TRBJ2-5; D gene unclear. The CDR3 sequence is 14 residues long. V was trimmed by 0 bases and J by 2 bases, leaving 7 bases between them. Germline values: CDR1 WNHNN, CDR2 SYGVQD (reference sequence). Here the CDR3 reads CASSESGRQETQYF. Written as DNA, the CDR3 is TGCGCCAGCAGTGAGTCGGGCCGGCAAGAGACCCAGTACTTC.

The CDR3 spells CASSEQGYEQFF. The CDR3 DNA reads as TGTGCCAGCAGTGAGCAGGGGTATGAGCAGTTCTTC. The chain combines TRBV2 with TRBJ2-1; D is perhaps TRBD1 (6 bases). With 3 bases removed from V and 8 bases from J, the gap between germline ends came to 8 bases. This CDR3 comprises 12 residues. Germline V gives CDR1 SNHLY, CDR2 FYNNEI.

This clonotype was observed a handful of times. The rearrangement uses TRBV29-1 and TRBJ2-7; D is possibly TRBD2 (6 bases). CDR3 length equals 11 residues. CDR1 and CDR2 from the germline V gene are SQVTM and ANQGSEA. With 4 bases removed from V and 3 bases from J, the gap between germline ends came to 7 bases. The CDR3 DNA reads TGCAGCGTTGGCGGGGACTACGAGCAGTACTTC. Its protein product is CSVGGDYEQYF.

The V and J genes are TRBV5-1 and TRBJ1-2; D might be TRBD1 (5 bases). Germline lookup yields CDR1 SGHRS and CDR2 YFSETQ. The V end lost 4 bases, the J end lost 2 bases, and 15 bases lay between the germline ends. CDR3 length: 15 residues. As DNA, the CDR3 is TGCGCCAGCAGCATGGACACCTCTGGAAACTATGGCTACACCTTC. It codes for CASSMDTSGNYGYTF.

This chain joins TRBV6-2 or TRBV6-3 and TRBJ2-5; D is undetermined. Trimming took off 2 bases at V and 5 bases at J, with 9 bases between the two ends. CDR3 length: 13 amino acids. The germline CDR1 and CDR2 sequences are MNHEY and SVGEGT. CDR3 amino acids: CASSYRVAETQYF. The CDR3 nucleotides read TGTGCCAGCAGTTACAGAGTGGCGGAGACCCAGTACTTC.

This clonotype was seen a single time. The CDR3 protein is CASSISGTPQETQYF. The CDR3 region has the DNA TGTGCCAGCAGCATATCCGGGACCCCTCAAGAGACCCAGTACTTC. The V and J genes are TRBV9 and TRBJ2-5, with D possibly called TRBD1 or TRBD2 (5 bases each). From germline, CDR1 is SGDLS and CDR2 YYNGEE. Trimming shortened V by 4 bases and J by 2 bases, and 15 bases separated the two germline ends. The CDR3 runs 15 residues.

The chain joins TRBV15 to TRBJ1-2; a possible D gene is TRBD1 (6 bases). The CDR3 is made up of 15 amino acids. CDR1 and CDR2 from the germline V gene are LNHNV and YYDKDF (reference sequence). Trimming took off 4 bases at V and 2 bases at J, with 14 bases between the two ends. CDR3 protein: CATSTPGTPNYGYTF. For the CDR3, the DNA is TGTGCCACCAGCACACCCGGGACACCGAACTATGGCTACACCTTC.

For the CDR3, the DNA is TGTGCCAGCAGCAACTACAAGGAGACCCAGTACTTC. Its translation: CASSNYKETQYF. V and J are TRBV7-9 and TRBJ2-5, with D unresolved. In germline, CDR1 is SEHNR, CDR2 FQNEAQ (reference sequence). V gave up 5 bases and J gave up 5 bases, with 9 bases separating them. The CDR3 spans 12 residues.

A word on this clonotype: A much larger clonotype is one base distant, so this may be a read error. The CDR3 region is CSAGAPGQGYNEQFF. In DNA form, the CDR3 reads TGCAGTGCTGGAGCACCCGGACAGGGGTACAATGAGCAGTTCTTC. The chain has TRBV20-1 and TRBJ2-1; 9 positions match TRBD1. Trimming cost V 5 bases and J 4 bases; bases outside gene matches: 9. The CDR3 spans 15 residues. Germline V lookup: CDR1 DFQATT, CDR2 SNEGSKA (reference sequence).

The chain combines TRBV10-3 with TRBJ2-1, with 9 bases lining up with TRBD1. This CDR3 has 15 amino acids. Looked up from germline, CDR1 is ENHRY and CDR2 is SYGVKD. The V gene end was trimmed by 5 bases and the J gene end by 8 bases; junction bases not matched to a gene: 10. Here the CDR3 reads CAISPPGQGYYEQFF. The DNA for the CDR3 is TGTGCCATCAGTCCTCCGGGACAGGGATATTATGAGCAGTTCTTC.

CDR3: CSAGLLGAGGYTF. Here the CDR3 DNA reads TGCAGTGCCGGGCTTCTGGGGGCTGGCGGCTACACCTTC. The chain couples TRBV20-1 to TRBJ1-2; D is possibly TRBD1 (6 bases). The CDR3 consists of 13 residues. Germline CDR1 reads DFQATT; CDR2 reads SNEGSKA (reference sequence). V was cut by 6 bases and J by 8 bases, with 19 bases left in between.

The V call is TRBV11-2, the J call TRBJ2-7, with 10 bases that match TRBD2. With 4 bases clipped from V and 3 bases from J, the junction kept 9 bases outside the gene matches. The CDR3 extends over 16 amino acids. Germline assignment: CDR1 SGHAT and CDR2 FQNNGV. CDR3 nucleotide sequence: TGTGCCAGCAGCTCCAGGGCTAGCGGGAGTCTCTACGAGCAGTACTTC. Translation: CASSSRASGSLYEQYF. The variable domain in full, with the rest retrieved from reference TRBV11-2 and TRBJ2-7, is EAGVAQSPRYKIIEKRQSVAFWCNPISGHATLYWYQQILGQGPKLLIQFQNNGVVDDSQLPKDRFSAERLKGVDSTLKIQPAKLEDSAVYLCASSSRASGSLYEQYFGPGTRLTVT.

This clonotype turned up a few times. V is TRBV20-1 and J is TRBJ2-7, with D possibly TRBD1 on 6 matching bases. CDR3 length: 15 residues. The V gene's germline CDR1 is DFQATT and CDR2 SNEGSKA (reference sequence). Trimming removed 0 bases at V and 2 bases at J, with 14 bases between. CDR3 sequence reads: CSARDSRGTAYEQYF. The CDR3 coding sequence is TGCAGTGCTAGAGATAGCAGGGGAACCGCCTACGAGCAGTACTTC.